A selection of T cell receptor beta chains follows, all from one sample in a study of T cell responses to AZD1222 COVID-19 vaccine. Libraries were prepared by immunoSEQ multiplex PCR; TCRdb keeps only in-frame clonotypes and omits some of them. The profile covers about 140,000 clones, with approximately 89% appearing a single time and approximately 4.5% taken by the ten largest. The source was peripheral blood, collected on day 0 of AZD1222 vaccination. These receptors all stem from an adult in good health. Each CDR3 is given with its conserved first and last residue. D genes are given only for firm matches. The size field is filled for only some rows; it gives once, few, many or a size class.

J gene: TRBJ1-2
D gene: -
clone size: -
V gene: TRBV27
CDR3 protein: CASSSLRGGYGYTF
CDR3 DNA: TGTGCCAGCAGTTCCCTCAGGGGAGGCTATGGCTACACCTTC

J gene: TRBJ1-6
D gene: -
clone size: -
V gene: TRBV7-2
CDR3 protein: CASSLRAGWQPNNSPLHF
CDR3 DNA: TGTGCCAGCAGCTTAAGGGCGGGCTGGCAGCCAAATAATTCACCCCTCCACTTT

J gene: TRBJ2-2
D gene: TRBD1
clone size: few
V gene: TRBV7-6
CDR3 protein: CASSQRTGANTGELFF
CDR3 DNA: TGTGCCAGCAGCCAACGGACAGGGGCGAACACCGGGGAGCTGTTTTTT

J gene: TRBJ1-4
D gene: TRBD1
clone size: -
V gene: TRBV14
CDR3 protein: CASSQEETGTYNEKLFF
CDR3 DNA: TGTGCCAGCAGCCAAGAGGAGACAGGGACGTATAATGAAAAACTGTTTTTT

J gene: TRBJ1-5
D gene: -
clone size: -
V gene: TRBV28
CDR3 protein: CASRARDTGSNQPQHF
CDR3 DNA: TGTGCCAGCAGGGCCCGGGACACAGGGAGCAATCAGCCCCAGCATTTT

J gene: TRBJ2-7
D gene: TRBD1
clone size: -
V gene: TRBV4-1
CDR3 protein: CASSRGQGGTYEQYF
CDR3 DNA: TGCGCCAGCAGCCGTGGACAGGGGGGAACCTACGAGCAGTACTTC

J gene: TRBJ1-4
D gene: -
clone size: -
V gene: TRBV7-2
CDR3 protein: CASSLGSQATNEKLFF
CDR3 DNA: TGTGCCAGCAGCTTGGGCAGCCAAGCAACTAATGAAAAACTGTTTTTT

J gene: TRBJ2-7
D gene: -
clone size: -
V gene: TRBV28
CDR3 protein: CASSLAGYEQYF
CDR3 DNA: TGTGCCAGCAGTTTGGCCGGCTACGAGCAGTACTTC

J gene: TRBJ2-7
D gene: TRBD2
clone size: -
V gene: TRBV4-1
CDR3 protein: CASSQPLAGAHEQYF
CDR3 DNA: TGCGCCAGCAGCCAACCACTAGCGGGGGCGCACGAGCAGTACTTC

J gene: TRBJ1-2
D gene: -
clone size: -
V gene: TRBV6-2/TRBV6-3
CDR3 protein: CASSPSNYGYTF
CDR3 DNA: TGTGCCAGCAGTCCCTCTAACTATGGCTACACCTTC

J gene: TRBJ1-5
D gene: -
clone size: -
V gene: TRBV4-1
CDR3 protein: CASSGSQESNQPQHF
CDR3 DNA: TGCGCCAGCAGTGGGTCACAGGAGAGCAATCAGCCCCAGCATTTT

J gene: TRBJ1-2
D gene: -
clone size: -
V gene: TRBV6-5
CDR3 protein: CASGGVYGYTF
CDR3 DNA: TGTGCCTCCGGGGGTGTATATGGCTACACCTTC

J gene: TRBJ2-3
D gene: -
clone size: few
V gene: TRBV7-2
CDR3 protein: CASSLSFRDPSTDTQYF
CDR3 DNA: TGTGCCAGCAGCTTAAGTTTCAGGGACCCCAGCACAGATACGCAGTATTTT

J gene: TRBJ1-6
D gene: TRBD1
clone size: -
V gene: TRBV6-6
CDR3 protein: CASSHYAGGKNNSPLHF
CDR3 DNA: TGTGCCAGCAGTCATTATGCAGGGGGCAAGAATAATTCACCCCTCCACTTT

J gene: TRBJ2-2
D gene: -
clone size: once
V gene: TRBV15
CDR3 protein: CATSRGDSDTGELFF
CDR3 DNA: TGTGCCACCAGCAGAGGGGACTCCGACACCGGGGAGCTGTTTTTT

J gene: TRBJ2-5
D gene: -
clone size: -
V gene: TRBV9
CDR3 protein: CASSVGWGDQETQYF
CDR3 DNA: TGTGCCAGCAGCGTAGGTTGGGGGGATCAAGAGACCCAGTACTTC

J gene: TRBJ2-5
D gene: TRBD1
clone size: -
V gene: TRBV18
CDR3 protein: CASSRGQPPETQYF
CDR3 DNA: TGTGCCAGCTCCCGGGGACAGCCTCCAGAGACCCAGTACTTC

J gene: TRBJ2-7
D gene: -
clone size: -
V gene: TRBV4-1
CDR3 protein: CASSQSTGYEQYF
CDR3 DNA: TGCGCCAGCAGCCAAAGTACGGGCTACGAGCAGTACTTC

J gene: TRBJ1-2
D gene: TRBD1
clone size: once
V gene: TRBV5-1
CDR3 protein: CASSLGGRDRDGYTF
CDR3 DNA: TGCGCCAGCAGCTTGGGGGGAAGGGACAGGGATGGCTACACCTTC

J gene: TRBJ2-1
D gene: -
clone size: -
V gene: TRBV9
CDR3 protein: CASSVTGRPGNEQFF
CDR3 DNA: TGTGCCAGCAGCGTTACGGGCCGTCCCGGGAATGAGCAGTTCTTC

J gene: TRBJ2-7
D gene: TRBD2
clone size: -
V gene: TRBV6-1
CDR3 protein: CASSEVGGESYEQYF
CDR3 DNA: TGTGCCAGCAGTGAAGTGGGGGGGGAATCCTACGAGCAGTACTTC

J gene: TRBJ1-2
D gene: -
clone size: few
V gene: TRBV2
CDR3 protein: CASAPRGNYGYTF
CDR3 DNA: TGTGCCAGCGCCCCCCGGGGAAACTATGGCTACACCTTC

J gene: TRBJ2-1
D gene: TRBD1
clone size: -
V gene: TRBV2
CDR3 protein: CASSEGAILSSYNEQFF
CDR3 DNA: TGTGCCAGCAGCGAGGGGGCAATTTTGAGCTCCTACAATGAGCAGTTCTTC

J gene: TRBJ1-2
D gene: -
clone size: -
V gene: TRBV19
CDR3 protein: CASSMRQGYGYTF
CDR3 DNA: TGTGCCAGTAGTATGAGGCAGGGCTATGGCTACACCTTC

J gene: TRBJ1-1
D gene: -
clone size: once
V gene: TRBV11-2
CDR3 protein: CASSLRTEAFF
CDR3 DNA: TGTGCCAGCAGCCTGAGAACCGAAGCTTTCTTT

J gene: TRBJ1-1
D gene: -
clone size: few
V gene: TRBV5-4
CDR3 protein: CASRYGTENTEAFF
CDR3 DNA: TGTGCCAGCAGATACGGGACCGAGAACACTGAAGCTTTCTTT

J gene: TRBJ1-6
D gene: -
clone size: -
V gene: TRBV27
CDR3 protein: CASSLARNSPLHF
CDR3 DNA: TGTGCCAGCAGTTTGGCCAGAAATTCACCCCTCCACTTT

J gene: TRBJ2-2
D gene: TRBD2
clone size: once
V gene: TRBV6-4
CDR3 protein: CASSPSGGVYGELFF
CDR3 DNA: TGTGCCAGCAGTCCCTCGGGGGGAGTATACGGGGAGCTGTTTTTT

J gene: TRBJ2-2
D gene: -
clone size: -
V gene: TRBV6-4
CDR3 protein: CASSEAAPGELFF
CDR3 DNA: TGTGCCAGCAGTGAAGCCGCGCCCGGGGAGCTGTTTTTT

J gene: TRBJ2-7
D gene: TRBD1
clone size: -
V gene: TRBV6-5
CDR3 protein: CASSYFRDRGRPEQYF
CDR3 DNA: TGTGCCAGCAGTTACTTCCGGGACAGGGGGCGACCCGAGCAGTACTTC

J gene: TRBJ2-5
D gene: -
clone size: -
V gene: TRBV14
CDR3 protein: CASGLGSAGTQYF
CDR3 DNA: TGTGCCAGCGGCTTGGGGTCAGCGGGGACCCAGTACTTC

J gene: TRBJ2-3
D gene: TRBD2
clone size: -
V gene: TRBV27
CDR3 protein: CASSVWAVAGGRDTQYF
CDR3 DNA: TGTGCCAGCAGTGTATGGGCTGTAGCGGGGGGTCGAGATACGCAGTATTTT

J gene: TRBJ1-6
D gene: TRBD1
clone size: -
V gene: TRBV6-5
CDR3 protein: CASSYDRQGDSPLHF
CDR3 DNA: TGTGCCAGCAGTTACGACCGGCAGGGGGACTCACCCCTCCACTTT

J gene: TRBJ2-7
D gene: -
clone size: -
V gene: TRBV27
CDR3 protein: CASSPAPDGTYEQYF
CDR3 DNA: TGTGCCAGCAGTCCCGCCCCGGACGGGACCTACGAGCAGTACTTC

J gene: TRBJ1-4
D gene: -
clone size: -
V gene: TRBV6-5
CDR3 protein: CASSYWGTGSNEKLFF
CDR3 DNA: TGTGCCAGCAGTTACTGGGGTACAGGTTCTAATGAAAAACTGTTTTTT

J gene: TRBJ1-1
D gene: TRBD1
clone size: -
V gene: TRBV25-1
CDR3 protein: CASSGRQGLNTEAFF
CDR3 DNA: TGTGCCAGCAGTGGTCGACAGGGTCTGAACACTGAAGCTTTCTTT

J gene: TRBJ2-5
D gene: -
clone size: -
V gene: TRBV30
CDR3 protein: CAWSATQIMGETQYF
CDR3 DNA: TGTGCCTGGAGTGCTACTCAAATCATGGGAGAGACCCAGTACTTC

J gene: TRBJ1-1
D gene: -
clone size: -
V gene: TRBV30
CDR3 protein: CACPGSGTEAFF
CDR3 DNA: TGTGCCTGCCCAGGGTCGGGCACTGAAGCTTTCTTT

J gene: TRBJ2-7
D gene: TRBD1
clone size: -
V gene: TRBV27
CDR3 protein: CASSPGTGGYEQYF
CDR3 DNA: TGTGCCAGCTCTCCCGGGACAGGGGGCTACGAGCAGTACTTC

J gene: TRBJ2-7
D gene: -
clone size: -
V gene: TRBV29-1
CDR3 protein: CSVRGQGLYEQYF
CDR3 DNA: TGCAGCGTGAGAGGGCAGGGTCTCTACGAGCAGTACTTC

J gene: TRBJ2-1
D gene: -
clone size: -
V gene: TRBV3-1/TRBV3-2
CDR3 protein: CASSQYGGNEQFF
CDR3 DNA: TGTGCCAGCAGCCAATATGGAGGCAATGAGCAGTTCTTC

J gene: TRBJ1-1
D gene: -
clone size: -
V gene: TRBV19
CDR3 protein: CASSIDQRGNTEAFF
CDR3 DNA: TGTGCCAGTAGTATAGATCAGCGGGGGAACACTGAAGCTTTCTTT

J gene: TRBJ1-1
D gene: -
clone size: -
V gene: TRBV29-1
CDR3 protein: CSVEYTVNTEAFF
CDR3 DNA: TGCAGCGTTGAGTATACAGTGAACACTGAAGCTTTCTTT

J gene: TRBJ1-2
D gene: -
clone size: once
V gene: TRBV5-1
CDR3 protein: CASSLATGRYGYTF
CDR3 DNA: TGCGCCAGCAGCTTGGCAACCGGCCGGTATGGCTACACCTTC

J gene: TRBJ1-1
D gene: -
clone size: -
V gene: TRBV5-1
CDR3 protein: CASSPLAESTEAFF
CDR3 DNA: TGCGCCAGCAGCCCCCTCGCTGAGAGCACTGAAGCTTTCTTT

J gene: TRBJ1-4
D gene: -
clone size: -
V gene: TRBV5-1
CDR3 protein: CASSFDTSNEKLFF
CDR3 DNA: TGCGCCAGCAGCTTTGACACGAGTAATGAAAAACTGTTTTTT

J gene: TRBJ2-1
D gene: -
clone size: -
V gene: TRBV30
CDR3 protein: CAWSSVQGYDEQFF
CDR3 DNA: TGTGCCTGGAGTTCAGTACAGGGATACGATGAGCAGTTCTTC

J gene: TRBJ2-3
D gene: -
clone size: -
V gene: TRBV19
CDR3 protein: CASSITPSTDTQYF
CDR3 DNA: TGTGCCAGTAGTATAACGCCCTCCACAGATACGCAGTATTTT

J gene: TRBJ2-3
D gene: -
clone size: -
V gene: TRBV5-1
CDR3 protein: CASSLRDFNTDTQYF
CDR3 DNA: TGCGCCAGCAGCTTACGGGACTTTAACACAGATACGCAGTATTTT

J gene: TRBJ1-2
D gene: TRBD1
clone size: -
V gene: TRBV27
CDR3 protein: CASSTGATNYGYTF
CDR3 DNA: TGTGCCAGCAGCACAGGGGCCACTAACTATGGCTACACCTTC

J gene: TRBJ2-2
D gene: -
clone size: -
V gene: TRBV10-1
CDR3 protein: CASSESPGVNTGELFF
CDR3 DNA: TGCGCCAGCAGTGAGTCGCCAGGGGTTAACACCGGGGAGCTGTTTTTT

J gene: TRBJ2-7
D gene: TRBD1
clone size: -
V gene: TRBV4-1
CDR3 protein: CASSLRKTGFEAEQYF
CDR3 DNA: TGCGCCAGCAGCCTTAGAAAGACAGGGTTCGAGGCCGAGCAGTACTTC